This TCR beta chain was sequenced in a study of CD8 T cell repertoires and HIV-1 epitope variants. Study overall: T cells were stimulated with Twenty-five Gag and Nef peptides separately. Epitopes were three Gag families plus Nef HW9 and YT9.

The CDR3 length is 18 residues. Assay: immunoSEQ multiplex PCR; the TCRdb copy retains only in-frame clones and omits some. The sample lists 1,500 to 2,000 clones, about three quarters seen once, with roughly 40% in the top ten. Only a few counts were recorded for this clone. Its antigen is undetermined. Sequencing input: cultured CD8+ T cells derived from PBMCs. The chain joins TRBV12-1 to TRBJ1-4. TRBV12-1 is assigned pseudogene status. This receptor was obtained from a male donor with HIV. CDR3 sequence reads: CASSFGGPNPATNEKLFF. As DNA, the CDR3 is TGTGCCAGCAGCTTTGGCGGACCGAACCCAGCAACTAATGAAAAACTGTTTTTT.